This T cell receptor (beta chain) was obtained from a study of shared clonotypes between healthy human individuals (TCRdb year 2020). Background on the whole study: Two women and a few men aged 18 to 49 years were included in the cohort. For each donor, three plates each were used for CD4 naive and CD4 memory, two plates were used for CD8 naive, and one plate was used for CD8 memory. To estimate repertoire size and how much clonotypes are shared between individuals, the study performed deep sequencing of blood TCR repertoires from a handful of healthy adults. To increase sequencing depth and limit assay-specific biases, different laboratories used diverse techniques to prepare libraries and sequence TCR repertoires. Each donor's leukapheresis produced roughly between roughly 0.85 and 10 billion PBMCs. The paper as a whole reports these results and caveats: Sampling was limited to blood, and TCR repertoires in tissue likely differ from TCR repertoires in blood. Based on pairwise subsampling, the degree of clonotype sharing among donors was expected to be affected by sequencing depth. About 5% of naive CD4, around 3.5% of naive CD8, 2% to 2.5% of memory CD4, and over 0.35% of memory CD8 clonotypes were shared across a few donors. Naive subsets generally had larger estimated clonotype richness than memory subsets did. The small number of donors limited the genetic and exposure-history diversity represented. Even with the large sequencing depth, rarefaction of the sorted-subset datasets indicated that sequencing was incomplete. Clonotypes shared by all four sorted-subset donors showed higher generation probabilities than non-shared clonotypes.

Using the deep immunoSEQ assay, TCR CDR3 regions were amplified from genomic DNA by multiplex PCR. Extracted genomic DNA from each cell subset was distributed evenly across all wells of several immunoSEQ 96-well plates, and each plate was treated as a replicate. For sorted subsets, around 200 ng genomic DNA, equal to about 30,000 T cell genomes, was loaded into each replicate PCR. Purified libraries were measured with a Qubit 3.0 fluorometer, size-checked on a Bioanalyzer 2100, and measured again with the KAPA Library Quantification kit. A separate single-read 150-cycle Illumina NextSeq 550 flow cell was used to sequence each immunoSEQ 96-well plate. As for how the authors treated the data: Because the immunoSEQ output included only junctional sequences and no quality scores, the filtering could not be the same as the filtering used for full-length reads. To assign V/J genes and CDR3, sequences were annotated using PyIR, a Python wrapper for IgBLAST v1.9, with IMGT germline references. Reads were filtered out if the reads had weak V/J assignments (E-value above 1e-6), no CDR3, stop codons, out-of-frame junctions, or ambiguous translated residues. V3J clonotypes were defined by identical inferred V gene, J gene, and CDR3 amino acid sequence. To compute the percentage overlap between repertoires, the number of shared unique clonotypes was divided by the size of the smaller repertoire. Richness of each repertoire was evaluated using RTK rarefaction, the Chao1 estimator, and Recon v2.1 estimates of unobserved clonotypes. Generation probabilities were computed with OLGA for all TCRbeta clonotypes obtained by the gDNA method from several donors. In TCRdb, the immuneACCESS table is reduced to in-frame sequences with V and J assigned. These tables do not hold every clone; where another copy was compared, an unresolved V gene accounts for under half, and the others remain unexplained. V and J calls and clone size are as listed in that table; D and trimming were resolved from the DNA. This sample lists fewer than 2.5 million clones; approximately 94% were detected once. The top ten clonotypes cover approximately 0.37% of the sample.

Reading from cysteine to phenylalanine, the CDR3 counts 18 amino acids. Only CDR3 DNA is held: 54 bases, read in frame from base 1. From the germline V gene, CDR1 is MNHNS and CDR2 is SASEGT. Trimming leaves V shorter by 0 bases and J shorter by 0 bases, with the junction holding 10 bases beyond the gene matches. About this clone itself: The antigen it recognizes is unknown. Qualities for individual bases were not recorded, and no much larger clone is one base off.

Healthy HIV-negative adults with no recently reported acute infections or vaccinations were included as donors. Every donor was a Caucasian adult living in Nashville, Tennessee, USA. Magnetic negative selection was used to enrich CD4+ T cells, after which naive cells were positively selected on CD45RA and the negative fraction became the memory subset. After blood collection by leukapheresis, PBMCs were isolated using Ficoll-Histopaque density gradient centrifugation and then cryopreserved in the vapor phase of liquid nitrogen. Analytical flow cytometry was used to check the purity and quantity of every magnetically sorted T cell population. Genomic DNA was isolated from each sorted fraction and quantified by UV absorbance on a Nanodrop 2000c.

Material: naive CD4+ T cells from PBMCs. In light of the paper, this sample's cell subset or site label describes: CD45RA+ positively selected. In this chain, TRBV6-1 is recombined with TRBJ1-1; a stretch of 7 junction bases matches TRBD1. This sequence originates from a man between 18 and 29 years old in good health. Some clones in this sample may be carry-over from other donors' samples. CDR3 sequence: CASSEATGEMFMNTEAFF. The nucleotide sequence is given as TGTGCCAGCAGTGAAGCCACAGGGGAGATGTTCATGAACACTGAAGCTTTCTTT.